This T cell receptor (beta chain) is from a study of CD8+ T cells in alopecia areata. This CDR3 region has 14 residues. Germline V gene data show CDR1 as LNHDA and CDR2 as SQIVND (reference sequence). V was pared by 6 bases and J by 6 bases, with 17 bases between. Extraction of RNA preceded its reverse transcription into cDNA, which served as the sequencing template. TCRdb's table, derived via immunoSEQ multiplex PCR, lists solely in-frame clones and lacks some. The repertoire holds 120,000 or so clones, with approximately 60% as singletons. Worth noting for this clone: Its specificity is not known.

General observations from the study: Scalp lesions, especially in alopecia totalis/universalis, had higher clonality than normal scalp.

The researchers isolated CD4+ and CD8+ T cells from PBMCs by sorting. The source of this sequence is a human donor in good health. The chain has TRBV19 and TRBJ1-2, with a weak D call TRBD1 (5 bases). Sequenced input: CD4+ T cells sorted from blood. The CDR3 spells CASRDRGRDDGYTF. CDR3 nucleotides: TGTGCCAGTAGGGATCGGGGACGGGACGATGGCTACACCTTC.